The following is a T cell receptor (beta chain) sequence with its context. Vbeta (60) and Jbeta (13) primers were used in the PCR. Clones were sequenced by immunoSEQ multiplex PCR, and TCRdb holds only the in-frame ones, with some missing. The sample spans about 140,000 clones; the ten largest clones claim about 2.2%. The sample comes from a study of cytomegalovirus exposure and HLA in healthy donors. The germline V gene has CDR1 SGHRS and CDR2 YFSETQ. Trimming removed 4 bases from V and 5 bases from J; junction bases left unmatched: 3. The CDR3 is 15 amino acids. This receptor was taken from a woman younger than 35 in good health and CMV-seronegative. Material for sequencing was PBMCs. This rearrangement joins TRBV5-1 to TRBJ1-6; 10 bases match TRBD1. The CDR3 spells CASSMGTGDNSPLHF. The CDR3 nucleotides are TGCGCCAGCAGCATGGGGACAGGGGATAATTCACCCCTCCACTTT.